These 18 T cell receptor beta chains came from one sample sequenced in a study of T cells in Graves' hyperthyroidism and ophthalmopathy. From RNA transcripts, TCR beta CDR3 regions were amplified. Using the HTBI primer set, a first-round RT-PCR was run on the TCR CDR3. From the multiplex PCR reads, TCRdb called clonotypes with MiXCR, one entry per CDR3 protein. The sample gives hundreds of thousands of distinct CDR3 sequences, less than 15% of which show up once; around 9.6% is in the top ten. Specimen: blood. These receptors originate from a young woman with Graves' hyperthyroidism.

The chain recombines TRBV5-1 with TRBJ1-2, with a tentative D call TRBD1 (6 bases). CDR3 length equals 15 residues. V was pared by 3 bases and J by 4 bases, with 16 bases between. Germline loops: CDR1 SGHRS, CDR2 YFSETQ. The CDR3 is CASSSSPGTSYGYTF. The CDR3 DNA reads TGCGCCAGCAGCTCCTCTCCCGGGACATCCTATGGCTACACCTTC.

The V call is TRBV9, the J call TRBJ1-4; perhaps TRBD1 as D (5 bases). This CDR3 spans 15 amino acids. The V end was cut by 3 bases, the J end by 0 bases, with 9 bases between. Germline V gene lookup returns CDR1 SGDLS and CDR2 YYNGEE. CDR3 bases: TGTGCCAGCAGCGCCGGGACTGCAACTAATGAAAAACTGTTTTTT. This codes for CASSAGTATNEKLFF.

This clonotype has at least ten counts. This chain joins TRBV27 and TRBJ2-5; 11 nucleotides agree with TRBD2. In germline, CDR1 is MNHEY, CDR2 SMNVEV (reference sequence). This CDR3 has 16 amino acids. The V and J ends lost 5 bases and 2 bases, in that order; junction bases with no gene match: 7. CDR3: CASSPRASGRQETQYF. The CDR3 bases are TGTGCCAGCAGTCCTAGGGCTAGCGGGAGGCAAGAGACCCAGTACTTC.

This clonotype was detected many times. The chain employs TRBV28 and TRBJ2-1; 11 bases are a match to TRBD2. CDR3 length equals 17 residues. Germline trimming cut 4 bases from V and 8 bases from J; bases unmatched to any gene: 13. Germline-derived CDR1 and CDR2 are MDHEN and SYDVKM. The CDR3 nucleotides are TGTGCCAGCAGTTCTAGTCTGACTAGCGGGAAGGGCGATGAGCAGTTCTTC. Encoded protein: CASSSSLTSGKGDEQFF.

There are many counts of this clonotype. The genes are TRBV15 and TRBJ1-1, with TRBD1 as a possible D gene (6 bases). Germline V gene sequence: CDR1 LNHNV, CDR2 YYDKDF (reference sequence). V was cut by 4 bases and J by 0 bases, with 15 bases left in between. The CDR3 loop spans 16 amino acids. The CDR3 DNA follows: TGTGCCACCAGCAAAGAGAAGAGGGGGGTGAACACTGAAGCTTTCTTT. Encoded protein: CATSKEKRGVNTEAFF. The whole variable domain, remainder taken from reference TRBV15 and TRBJ1-1, is DAMVIQNPRYQVTQFGKPVTLSCSQTLNHNVMYWYQQKSSQAPKLLFHYYDKDFNNEADTPDNFQSRRPNTSFCFLDIRSPGLGDTAMYLCATSKEKRGVNTEAFFGQGTRLTVV.

This clonotype turned up a few times. The chain recombines TRBV28 with TRBJ2-1, with TRBD2 as a possible D gene (8 bases). Trimming left V 1 base short and J 14 bases short, with 15 bases between. The length of the CDR3 is 13 residues. CDR1 is MDHEN and CDR2 is SYDVKM in the germline V gene. CDR3 nucleotides: TGTGCCAGCAGTTTATATCCGGGAGGGACAGAGTTCTTC. Its translation: CASSLYPGGTEFF. Full variable domain (outside the CDR3, taken from reference TRBV28 and TRBJ2-1): DVKVTQSSRYLVKRTGEKVFLECVQDMDHENMFWYRQDPGLGLRLIYFSYDVKMKEKGDIPEGYSVSREKKERFSLILESASTNQTSMYLCASSLYPGGTEFFGPGTRLTVL.

CDR3 in amino acids: CASSGTGTGSTGELFF. CDR3 coding DNA: TGTGCCAGCAGTGGAACCGGGACAGGGTCCACCGGGGAGCTGTTTTTT. V and J are TRBV28 and TRBJ2-2; 9 nucleotides line up with TRBD1. Germline V gene data show CDR1 as MDHEN and CDR2 as SYDVKM. This CDR3 is built from 16 residues. Germline trimming cut 5 bases from V and 4 bases from J; bases unmatched to any gene: 8.

Ten or more counts support this clonotype. The gene calls are TRBV6-2 or TRBV6-3 and TRBJ1-5, with D perhaps TRBD1 (6 bases). There are 15 residues in the CDR3. Germline assignment: CDR1 MNHEY and CDR2 SVGEGT. V lost 6 bases and J 4 bases, leaving 16 bases between the germline ends. The CDR3 sequence is CASRADRTSNQPQHF. DNA for the CDR3: TGTGCCAGCAGAGCCGACAGGACAAGTAATCAGCCCCAGCATTTT.

The rearrangement uses TRBV14 and TRBJ1-1, with 7 bases identical to TRBD1. Germline-derived CDR1 and CDR2 are SGHDN and FVKESK. After removal of 1 base from V and 7 bases from J, the junction contained 12 bases not matched to a gene. This CDR3 spans 16 amino acids. The DNA of the CDR3 is TGTGCCAGCAGCCAAGGGCCCTACAGGGGCCCCGTTGAAGCTTTCTTT. Translated, it gives CASSQGPYRGPVEAFF.

In its sample, this clonotype was seen many times. The chain uses TRBV7-2 and TRBJ2-7; D is possibly TRBD1 or TRBD2 (5 bases each). The CDR3 loop spans 16 amino acids. The V end lost 2 bases, the J end lost 3 bases, and 17 bases lay between the germline ends. Germline V CDR1 and CDR2: SGHTA, FQGNSA. The CDR3 loop is CASSLPLGSGHYEQYF. The CDR3 DNA is TGTGCCAGCAGCTTACCCCTTGGGAGCGGACACTACGAGCAGTACTTC.

This clonotype turned up a few times. J is TRBJ2-6 and V is TRBV28; no reliable D call. Trimming removed 5 bases from V and 4 bases from J, with 9 bases in between. Germline loops: CDR1 MDHEN, CDR2 SYDVKM. CDR3 length equals 14 residues. The CDR3 DNA sequence: TGTGCCAGCAGTATGCCTGCGGGGGCCAACGTCCTGACTTTC. Encoded protein: CASSMPAGANVLTF.

V and J are TRBV5-1 and TRBJ1-5, with 12 bases that match TRBD1. The trim removed 7 bases at V and 6 bases at J, leaving 11 bases unmatched. Germline V CDR1 and CDR2: SGHRS, YFSETQ. The CDR3 loop spans 16 amino acids. CDR3 DNA sequence: TGCGCCAGCTCTCCGGGGACAGGGGGCATGAGTCAGCCCCAGCATTTT. This gives the protein CASSPGTGGMSQPQHF. Full variable domain (rest looked up from reference TRBV5-1 and TRBJ1-5): KAGVTQTPRYLIKTRGQQVTLSCSPISGHRSVSWYQQTPGQGLQFLFEYFSETQRNKGNFPGRFSGRQFSNSRSEMNVSTLELGDSALYLCASSPGTGGMSQPQHFGDGTRLSIL.

This clonotype was recorded a few times. This chain links TRBV2 with TRBJ2-2; 8 bases are a match to TRBD1. The CDR3 has 16 amino acids. Unmatched junction bases numbered 5, after V lost 3 bases and J lost 2 bases. CDR1 and CDR2 (germline): SNHLY, FYNNEI. CDR3 nucleotide sequence: TGTGCCAGCAGTGAGGGCAGGGGGCTAAACACCGGGGAGCTGTTTTTT. Protein sequence: CASSEGRGLNTGELFF. The whole variable domain, remainder taken from reference TRBV2 and TRBJ2-2, is EPEVTQTPSHQVTQMGQEVILRCVPISNHLYFYWYRQILGQKVEFLVSFYNNEISEKSEIFDDQFSVERPDGSNFTLKIRSTKLEDSAMYFCASSEGRGLNTGELFFGEGSRLTVL.

About this clonotype: This may arise from a read error, as a much more abundant clone is one base away. This rearrangement joins TRBV20-1 to TRBJ2-1; perhaps TRBD2 as D (6 bases). CDR3 length: 16 residues. Germline V CDR1 and CDR2: DFQATT, SNEGSKA (reference sequence). Here the CDR3 DNA reads TGCGGTGCTAGCGATTTGGGGGGAATTGTAATCGGTGAGCAGTTCTTC. Its protein is CGASDLGGIVIGEQFF.

In this sample, this clonotype turned up a few times. This may arise from a read error, as a much more abundant clone is one base away. The rearrangement uses TRBV2 and TRBJ1-2; D is unresolved. The germline V gene has CDR1 SNHLY and CDR2 FYNNEI. The CDR3 is 13 residues long. CDR3 sequence reads: CASSAEVRHGCTF. The CDR3 DNA reads TGTGCCAGCAGTGCTGAGGTCCGACATGGCTGCACCTTC.

This clonotype was observed a handful of times. This rearrangement joins TRBV5-4 to TRBJ1-6, with D perhaps TRBD1 (6 bases). This CDR3 comprises 14 residues. Trimming left V 2 bases short and J 6 bases short, with 9 bases between. Germline CDR1 is SGHNT and CDR2 is YYREEE (reference sequence). The CDR3 reads CASSFGQFNSPLHF. The CDR3 coding sequence is TGTGCCAGCAGCTTTGGACAGTTTAATTCACCCCTCCACTTT.

The sample holds many counts of this clonotype. The gene calls are TRBV2 and TRBJ2-7, with D possibly matching TRBD1 (6 bases). Germline values: CDR1 SNHLY, CDR2 FYNNEI. V was clipped by 6 bases and J by 0 bases, with 15 bases between them. The CDR3 is 15 residues long. CDR3 coding DNA: TGTGCCAGCAGAATAAACAGGGAGTCCTCCTACGAGCAGTACTTC. It is translated as CASRINRESSYEQYF.

The rearrangement links TRBV27 to TRBJ2-3; D remains unclear. This CDR3 comprises 12 residues. CDR1 and CDR2 (germline): MNHEY, SMNVEV (reference sequence). The V end lost 8 bases, the J end lost 7 bases, and 13 bases lay between the germline ends. The CDR3 region has the DNA TGTGCCAGCTCCGGGCTAAGGAATACGCAGTATTTT. It specifies CASSGLRNTQYF.